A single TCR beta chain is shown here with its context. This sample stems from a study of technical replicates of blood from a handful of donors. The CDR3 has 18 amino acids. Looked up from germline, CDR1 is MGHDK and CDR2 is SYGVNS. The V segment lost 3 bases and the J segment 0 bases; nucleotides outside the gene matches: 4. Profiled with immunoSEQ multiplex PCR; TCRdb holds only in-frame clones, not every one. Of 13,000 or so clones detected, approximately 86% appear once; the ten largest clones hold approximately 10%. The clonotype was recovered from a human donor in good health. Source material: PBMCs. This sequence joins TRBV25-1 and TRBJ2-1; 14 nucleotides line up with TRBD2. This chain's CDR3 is CASSDGTSGSVSYNEQFF. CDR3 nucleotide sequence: TGTGCCAGCAGTGATGGGACTAGCGGGAGTGTCTCCTACAATGAGCAGTTCTTC.